These 13 T cell receptor beta chains were all obtained from the same sample, sequenced in a study of tumor and adjacent non-tumor tissue in lung cancer. TCRbeta libraries were built with three rounds of nested PCR, modified from ARM-PCR. One entry per CDR3 protein, called by TCRdb with MiXCR from the multiplex PCR reads. The sample has over 80,000 distinct CDR3 sequences; about 80% are singletons. No cell sorting was done before RNA was extracted from the tissue. The normal lung tissue was taken more than 3 cm from the tumor edge. The sample consisted of distant non-tumor lung tissue. These receptors originate from a man aged 55 to 70 with small cell lung cancer.

On this clonotype itself: A junction boundary mismatches the germline segment, possibly from a read error. This chain uses TRBV6-5 with TRBJ2-2; possibly TRBD2 for D (6 bases). The germline V gene encodes CDR1 MNHEY and CDR2 SVGAGI. This CDR3 is 15 amino acids long. CDR3 region: CVSTYSNRGTGELFF. CDR3 coding DNA: TGTGTCAGCACTTACTCGAATCGGGGGACCGGGGAGCTGTTTTTT.

A remark on this clonotype: Germline is not matched at one junction end, which may reflect a read error. The rearrangement joins TRBV12-3 or TRBV12-4 to TRBJ2-5, with TRBD2 matching 9 bases. The CDR3 contains 15 residues. The CDR3 DNA sequence: TGTGCCAGAAGTCCCTATAGCGGGGGACAAGATACCCTGTACTTC. Protein sequence: CARSPYSGGQDTLYF.

V and J are TRBV28 and TRBJ1-1, with 7 positions matching TRBD1. CDR1 MDHEN and CDR2 SYDVKM come from the germline V gene. The CDR3 sequence is 15 residues long. Losses at the gene ends were 7 bases for V and 4 bases for J; bases not matched to a gene: 12. The CDR3: CASIPIGGQGTEAFF. CDR3 in DNA: TGTGCCAGCATACCAATAGGGGGCCAAGGCACTGAAGCTTTCTTT.

This clonotype was found once. The germline gene is not matched at one end of the junction; a read error may be the cause. This chain uses TRBV6-2 or TRBV6-3 with TRBJ2-1; no reliable D call. The CDR3 is 14 residues long. CDR1 and CDR2 (germline): MNHEY, SVGEGT. CDR3 sequence: CASSENLPYNEQFF. The CDR3 DNA follows: TGCGCCAGCAGTGAAAACCTTCCCTACAATGAGCAGTTCTTC.

This clonotype was seen a single time. Relative to the germline gene, one junction end is altered; a read error may explain this. J is TRBJ2-1 and V is TRBV11-2; D possibly corresponds to TRBD1 (5 bases). In germline, CDR1 is SGHAT, CDR2 FQNNGV. CDR3 length: 17 amino acids. The CDR3 DNA is TGTGCCGGCAGCTTAGTGACAGCCCAGAGCTCTTACAATCAGCAGTTCTTC. This sequence encodes CAGSLVTAQSSYNQQFF.

About this clonotype: Just one base apart from a much larger clone, this may be a read error. The gene calls are TRBV7-9 and TRBJ2-1; 9 bases agree with TRBD2. This CDR3 is 14 amino acids long. Germline V gives CDR1 SEHNR, CDR2 FQNEAQ (reference sequence). J was trimmed by 15 bases and V by 7 bases; bases with no gene match: 16. The CDR3 reads CASTPSSGESSGFF. The DNA of the CDR3 is TGTGCCAGCACCCCTTCTAGCGGGGAAAGTTCGGGGTTCTTC.

Turning to this clonotype: A much larger clone differs by one base, so this may be a read error. The chain carries TRBV7-8 and TRBJ2-3; TRBD2 aligns across 10 bases. Germline trimming cut 5 bases from V and 11 bases from J; bases unmatched to any gene: 13. This CDR3 region has 15 residues. Germline loops: CDR1 SGHVS, CDR2 FQNEAQ. This CDR3 is CASSQASGSGGMQYF. CDR3 sequence (DNA): TGTGCCAGCAGCCAAGCTAGCGGGAGTGGCGGTATGCAGTATTTT.

About this clonotype: A read error may produce the germline difference seen at one junction end. The chain uses TRBV10-2 and TRBJ2-1, with D perhaps matching TRBD1 (5 bases). CDR3 length equals 13 residues. The germline CDR1 and CDR2 sequences are WSHSY and SAAADI. The CDR3 DNA reads TGTGCCACCTACGAGACTGGCCAGGGTGAGCAGTTCTTC. Protein product: CATYETGQGEQFF.

The rearrangement uses TRBV9 and TRBJ2-7; the D gene could be TRBD1 or TRBD2 (5 bases each). The CDR3 totals 16 residues. Germline values: CDR1 SGDLS, CDR2 YYNGEE. V shed 3 bases and J shed 5 bases, with 21 bases lying between them. The CDR3 DNA reads TGTGCCAGCAGCGATCACCCGGGACGGGATCTACACGAGCAGTACGTC. Its translation: CASSDHPGRDLHEQYV.

Details on this clonotype: One end of the junction fails to match germline, which may point to a read error. The chain links TRBV5-6 to TRBJ1-1; 7 nucleotides line up with TRBD1. Germline-derived CDR1 and CDR2 are SGHDT and YYEEEE. This CDR3 has 16 amino acids. CDR3 in DNA: TGTGCCGTCAGCTTGGCCTCCGGGACAGCGAGCACTGAAGCTTTTTTT. This gives the protein CAVSLASGTASTEAFF.

Turning to this clonotype: Because the CDR3 is missing its conserved closing phenylalanine or tryptophan, this is likely a read error. The chain employs TRBV6-1 and TRBJ2-1; the match to TRBD2 covers 8 bases. Germline loops: CDR1 MNHNS, CDR2 SASEGT. There are 16 residues in the CDR3. CDR3: CASCEAPGLVNNEQFL. The DNA for the CDR3 is TGTGCCAGCTGTGAAGCCCCGGGACTAGTAAACAATGAGCAGTTCTTA.

Regarding this clonotype: At one of its ends the junction is not consistent with the germline gene, which may arise from a read error. This chain uses TRBV29-1 with TRBJ2-1; 7 nucleotides line up with TRBD2. The germline V gene encodes CDR1 SQVTM and CDR2 ANQGSEA. This CDR3 is 15 amino acids long. CDR3 residues: CNVELAGNPYNEQFF. The CDR3 bases are TGTAACGTTGAATTAGCGGGCAATCCCTACAATGAGCAATTCTTC.

Of note for this clonotype: Germline is not matched at one junction end, which may reflect a read error. This chain links TRBV5-4 with TRBJ1-2; D perhaps matches TRBD1 (5 bases). The V gene's germline CDR1 is SGHNT and CDR2 YYREEE (reference sequence). This CDR3 is built from 15 residues. The CDR3 spells CASSLGPGVNYGYSF. Written as DNA, the CDR3 is TGTGCCAGCAGCCTGGGACCGGGAGTTAACTATGGCTACTCCTTC.